The text below deals with one T cell receptor (beta chain). The V end lost 3 bases, the J end lost 6 bases, and 12 bases lay between the germline ends. The length of the CDR3 is 14 residues. Germline CDR1 and CDR2: LGHNA and YNFKEQ. TCRdb re-derived calls from the RT-PCR reads in MiXCR, one entry per CDR3 protein. The data show about a million distinct CDR3 sequences, 15% to 20% seen once. The sample belongs to a study of patients and donors after allogeneic stem cell transplantation. The V gene is TRBV4-2, the J gene TRBJ2-1; tentative D call: TRBD2 (6 bases). Sequencing used blood, either unsorted or a sorted T cell fraction (not recorded which). The receptor was isolated from a human donor who was either an allogeneic HSCT recipient or a stem cell or donor lymphocyte infusion donor (not recorded which). It is not recorded whose cells these are; they may come from a transplant donor. In DNA, the CDR3 is TGTGCCAGCAGCCAGGGAAGGAGGGGCAATGAGCAGTTCTTC. Its protein is CASSQGRRGNEQFF.